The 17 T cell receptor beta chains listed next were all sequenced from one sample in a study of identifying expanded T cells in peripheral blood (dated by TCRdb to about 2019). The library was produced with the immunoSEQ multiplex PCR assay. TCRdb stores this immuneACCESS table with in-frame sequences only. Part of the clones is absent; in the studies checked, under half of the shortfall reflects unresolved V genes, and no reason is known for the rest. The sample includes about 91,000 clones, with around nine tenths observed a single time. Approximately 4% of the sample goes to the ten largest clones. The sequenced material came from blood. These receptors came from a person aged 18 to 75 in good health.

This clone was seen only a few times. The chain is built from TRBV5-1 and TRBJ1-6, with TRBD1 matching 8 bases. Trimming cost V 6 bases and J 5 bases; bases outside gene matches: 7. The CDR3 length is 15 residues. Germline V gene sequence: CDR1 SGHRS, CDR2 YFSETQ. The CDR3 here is CASTFGQGDNSPLHF. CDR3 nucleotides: TGCGCCAGCACCTTCGGACAGGGCGATAATTCACCCCTCCACTTT. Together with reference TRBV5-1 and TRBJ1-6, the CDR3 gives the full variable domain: KAGVTQTPRYLIKTRGQQVTLSCSPISGHRSVSWYQQTPGQGLQFLFEYFSETQRNKGNFPGRFSGRQFSNSRSEMNVSTLELGDSALYLCASTFGQGDNSPLHFGNGTRLTVT.

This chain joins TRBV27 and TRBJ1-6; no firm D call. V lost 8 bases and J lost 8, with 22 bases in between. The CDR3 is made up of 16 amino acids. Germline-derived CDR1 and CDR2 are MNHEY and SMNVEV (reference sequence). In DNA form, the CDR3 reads TGTGCCAGCCGACCCGACGGCAGGCGCCCTCATTCACCCCTCCACTTT. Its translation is CASRPDGRRPHSPLHF.

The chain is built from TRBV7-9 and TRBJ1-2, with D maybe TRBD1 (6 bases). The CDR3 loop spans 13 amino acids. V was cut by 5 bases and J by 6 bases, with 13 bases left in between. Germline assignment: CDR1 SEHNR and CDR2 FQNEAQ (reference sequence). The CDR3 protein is CASSHRDIDGYTF. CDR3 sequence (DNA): TGTGCCAGCAGCCACCGGGACATCGATGGCTACACCTTC.

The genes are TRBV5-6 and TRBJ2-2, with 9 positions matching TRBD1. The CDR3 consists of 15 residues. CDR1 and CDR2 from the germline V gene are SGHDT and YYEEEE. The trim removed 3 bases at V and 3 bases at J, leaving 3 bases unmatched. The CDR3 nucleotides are TGTGCCAGCAGCTACAGGGGGCCCGACACCGGGGAGCTGTTTTTT. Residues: CASSYRGPDTGELFF.

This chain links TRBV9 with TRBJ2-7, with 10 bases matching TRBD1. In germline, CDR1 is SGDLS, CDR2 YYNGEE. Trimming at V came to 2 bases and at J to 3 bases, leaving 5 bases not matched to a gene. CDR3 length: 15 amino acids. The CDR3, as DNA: TGTGCCAGCAGCGTGGCCGGGACAGGGGTCTACGAGCAGTACTTC. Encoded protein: CASSVAGTGVYEQYF. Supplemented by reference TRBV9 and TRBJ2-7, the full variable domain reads DSGVTQTPKHLITATGQRVTLRCSPRSGDLSVYWYQQSLDQGLQFLIQYYNGEERAKGNILERFSAQQFPDLHSELNLSSLELGDSALYFCASSVAGTGVYEQYFGPGTRLTVT.

The CDR3 loop is CASSLTNGDTEAFF. DNA for the CDR3: TGTGCCAGCAGCCTAACGAACGGGGACACTGAAGCTTTCTTT. This chain links TRBV7-6 with TRBJ1-1; D is unclear. Per the germline V gene, CDR1 is SGHVS and CDR2 is FNYEAQ. The length of the CDR3 is 14 residues. The V gene lost 5 bases and the J gene lost 3 bases, with 13 bases spanning the gap.

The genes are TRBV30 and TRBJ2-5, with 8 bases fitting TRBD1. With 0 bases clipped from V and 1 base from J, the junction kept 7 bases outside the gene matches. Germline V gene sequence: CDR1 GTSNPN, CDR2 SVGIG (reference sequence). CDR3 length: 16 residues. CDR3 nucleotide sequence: TGTGCCTGGAGTGTATGGGGCAGGGGGCTCCAAGAGACCCAGTACTTC. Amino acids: CAWSVWGRGLQETQYF.

The chain's CDR3 is CASSNRQGSETQYF. CDR3 DNA: TGTGCCAGTAGTAATCGACAGGGGTCGGAGACCCAGTACTTC. The chain is built from TRBV19 and TRBJ2-5, with 8 bases identical to TRBD1. Per the germline V gene, CDR1 is LNHDA and CDR2 is SQIVND (reference sequence). This CDR3 region has 14 residues. The V segment lost 4 bases and the J segment 5 bases; nucleotides outside the gene matches: 6.

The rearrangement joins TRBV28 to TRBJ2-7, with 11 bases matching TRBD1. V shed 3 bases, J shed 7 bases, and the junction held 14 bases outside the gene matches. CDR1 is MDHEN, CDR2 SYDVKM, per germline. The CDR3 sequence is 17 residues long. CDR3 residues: CASSFGGTGGPHLEQYF. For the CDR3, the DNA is TGTGCCAGCAGTTTTGGGGGGACAGGGGGGCCCCACCTAGAGCAGTACTTC.

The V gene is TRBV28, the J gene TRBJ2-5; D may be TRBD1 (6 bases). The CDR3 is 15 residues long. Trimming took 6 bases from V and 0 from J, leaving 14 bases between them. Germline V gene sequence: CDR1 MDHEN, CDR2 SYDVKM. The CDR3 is CASSPPGQYQETQYF. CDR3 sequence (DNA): TGTGCCAGCAGCCCCCCAGGACAGTACCAAGAGACCCAGTACTTC.

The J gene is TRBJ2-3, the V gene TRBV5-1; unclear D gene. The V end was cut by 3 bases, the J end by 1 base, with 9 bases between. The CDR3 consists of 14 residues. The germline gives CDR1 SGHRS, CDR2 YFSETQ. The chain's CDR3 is CASSSVDGTDTQYF. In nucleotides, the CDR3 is TGCGCCAGCAGCTCCGTGGACGGCACAGATACGCAGTATTTT.

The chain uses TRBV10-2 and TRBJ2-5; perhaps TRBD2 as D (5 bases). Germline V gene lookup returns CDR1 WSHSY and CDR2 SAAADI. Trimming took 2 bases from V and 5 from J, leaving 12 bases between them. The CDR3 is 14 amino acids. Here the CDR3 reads CASSEPGLTETQYF. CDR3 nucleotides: TGCGCCAGCAGTGAGCCGGGGTTAACGGAGACCCAGTACTTC.

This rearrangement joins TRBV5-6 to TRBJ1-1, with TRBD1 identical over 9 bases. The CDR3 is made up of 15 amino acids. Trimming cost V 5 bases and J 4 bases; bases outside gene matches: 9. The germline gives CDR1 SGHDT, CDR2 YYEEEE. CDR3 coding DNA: TGTGCCAGCAGGGGACAGGGTAGTGCGGGCACTGAAGCTTTCTTT. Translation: CASRGQGSAGTEAFF.

CDR3 region: CASSPPSNSGAGQFF. The CDR3 DNA sequence: TGTGCCAGCTCACCACCGTCGAATAGCGGGGCCGGACAGTTCTTC. This chain connects TRBV18 to TRBJ2-1; TRBD2 matches 8 bases. CDR3 length: 15 amino acids. The V segment lost 0 bases and the J segment 13 bases; nucleotides outside the gene matches: 11. CDR1 KGHSH and CDR2 LQKENI come from the germline V gene.

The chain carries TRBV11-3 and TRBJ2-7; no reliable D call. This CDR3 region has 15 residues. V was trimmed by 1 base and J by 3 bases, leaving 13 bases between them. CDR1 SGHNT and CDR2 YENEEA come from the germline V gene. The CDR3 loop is CASSLAPGWSYEQYF. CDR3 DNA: TGTGCCAGCAGCTTAGCTCCGGGCTGGAGCTACGAGCAGTACTTC.

CDR3: CASSLSAEGRETQYF. The CDR3 nucleotides read TGTGCCAGCTCACTCTCCGCGGAGGGTAGAGAGACCCAGTACTTC. The genes are TRBV18 and TRBJ2-5, with D possibly being TRBD2 (6 bases). CDR1 is KGHSH and CDR2 is LQKENI in the germline V gene. This CDR3 is 15 amino acids long. Trimming took 4 bases from V and 4 from J, leaving 16 bases between them. Full variable domain (rest looked up from reference TRBV18 and TRBJ2-5): NAGVMQNPRHLVRRRGQEARLRCSPMKGHSHVYWYRQLPEEGLKFMVYLQKENIIDESGMPKERFSAEFPKEGPSILRIQQVVRGDSAAYFCASSLSAEGRETQYFGPGTRLLVL.

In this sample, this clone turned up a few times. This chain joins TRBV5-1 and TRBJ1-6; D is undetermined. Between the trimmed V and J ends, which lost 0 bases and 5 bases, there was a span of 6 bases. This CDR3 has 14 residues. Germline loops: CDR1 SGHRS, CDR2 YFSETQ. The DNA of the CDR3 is TGCGCCAGCAGCTTGGCTGGGGATAATTCACCCCTCCACTTT. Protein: CASSLAGDNSPLHF. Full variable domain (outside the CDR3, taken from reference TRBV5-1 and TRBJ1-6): KAGVTQTPRYLIKTRGQQVTLSCSPISGHRSVSWYQQTPGQGLQFLFEYFSETQRNKGNFPGRFSGRQFSNSRSEMNVSTLELGDSALYLCASSLAGDNSPLHFGNGTRLTVT.